Presented here are 16 T cell receptor beta chains from one specimen sequenced in a study of T cells in Graves' hyperthyroidism and ophthalmopathy. TCR beta CDR3 regions were amplified from RNA. Using the HTBI primer set, a first-round RT-PCR was run on the TCR CDR3. TCRdb itself ran the multiplex PCR reads through MiXCR, one entry per CDR3 protein. The repertoire consists of about 500,000 distinct CDR3 sequences, with approximately 15% occurring once and the leading ten covering about 20%. Sequencing input: blood. The receptors derive from a woman younger than 30 with Graves' hyperthyroidism.

This clonotype has only a few counts. The genes are TRBV27 and TRBJ1-5; D may be TRBD1 (6 bases). The CDR3 totals 15 residues. V gave up 5 bases and J gave up 7 bases, with 18 bases separating them. Germline V gene lookup returns CDR1 MNHEY and CDR2 SMNVEV (reference sequence). In DNA, the CDR3 is TGTGCCAGCAGTGTTCAGGGGATTGAAGGGCAGCCCCAGCATTTT. Its protein product is CASSVQGIEGQPQHF.

The rearrangement joins TRBV19 to TRBJ1-6; D is unresolved. The CDR3 is made up of 14 amino acids. V lost 3 bases and J lost 10, with 13 bases in between. Per the germline V gene, CDR1 is LNHDA and CDR2 is SQIVND (reference sequence). CDR3: CASSISQWNSPLHF. The CDR3 nucleotides are TGTGCCAGTAGTATCTCACAGTGGAACTCACCCCTCCACTTT.

This clonotype appeared many times. This rearrangement joins TRBV28 to TRBJ2-7; 9 bases line up with TRBD1. Germline V lookup: CDR1 MDHEN, CDR2 SYDVKM. Trimming at V came to 8 bases and at J to 6 bases, leaving 14 bases not matched to a gene. The CDR3 consists of 15 residues. CDR3: CASGFRDRELLEQYF. The CDR3 nucleotides are TGTGCCAGCGGATTCCGGGACAGGGAATTACTCGAGCAGTACTTC.

Many counts were recorded for this clonotype. The chain is built from TRBV12-3 or TRBV12-4 and TRBJ1-1; D gene unclear. The CDR3 length is 14 residues. V was pared by 0 bases and J by 1 base, with 6 bases between. CDR3 DNA: TGTGCCAGCAGTTTAGCGCTGGGGAACACTGAAGCTTTCTTT. Residues: CASSLALGNTEAFF.

The chain joins TRBV30 to TRBJ1-3; D gene ambiguous. Trimming left V 7 bases short and J 0 bases short, with 10 bases between. Looked up from germline, CDR1 is GTSNPN and CDR2 is SVGIG (reference sequence). CDR3 size: 13 residues. The CDR3: CASRRNSGNTIYF. Written as DNA, the CDR3 is TGTGCCTCACGACGGAACTCTGGAAACACCATATATTTT.

This clonotype was seen at least ten times. V gene TRBV13 combines with J gene TRBJ1-6, with 7 bases fitting TRBD1. V gave up 0 bases and J gave up 5 bases; unmatched junction bases: 1. The germline CDR1 and CDR2 sequences are PRHDT and FYEKMQ (reference sequence). CDR3 length: 15 amino acids. In DNA, the CDR3 is TGTGCCAGCAGCTTAGGGACAGGGAATAATTCACCCCTCCACTTT. Protein sequence: CASSLGTGNNSPLHF.

In regard to this clonotype: An end of the junction does not agree with germline; a read error may underlie this. V and J are TRBV29-1 and TRBJ1-2; possible D gene TRBD1, 5 bases. CDR1 and CDR2 (germline): SQVTM, ANQGSEA. CDR3 length equals 15 residues. The CDR3 spells CSFEDEGPATGGYTF. CDR3 DNA: TGCAGCTTTGAAGATGAGGGCCCAGCCACAGGCGGCTACACCTTC.

This clonotype was recorded many times. The V gene is TRBV5-1, the J gene TRBJ2-7, with D unclear. The V end was cut by 2 bases, the J end by 5 bases, with 14 bases between. CDR1 is SGHRS and CDR2 is YFSETQ in the germline V gene. There are 14 residues in the CDR3. The CDR3 DNA sequence: TGCGCCAGCAGCTTAGTTCCAGATAACGACGAGCAGTACTTC. Its protein product is CASSLVPDNDEQYF.

This clonotype was found many times. This chain links TRBV5-1 with TRBJ2-7; D is uncertain. The V and J ends lost 4 bases and 3 bases respectively, with 14 bases between them. CDR1 SGHRS and CDR2 YFSETQ come from the germline V gene. This CDR3 is 14 amino acids long. The CDR3 DNA reads as TGCGCCAGCAGCCCCAATTTACACGACTACGAGCAGTACTTC. It codes for CASSPNLHDYEQYF.

This clonotype was seen repeatedly, ten times or more. This chain uses TRBV6-1 with TRBJ2-1, with D perhaps matching TRBD2 (6 bases). V was clipped by 5 bases and J by 9 bases, with 14 bases between them. Germline loops: CDR1 MNHNS, CDR2 SASEGT. CDR3 length: 13 residues. Here the CDR3 DNA reads TGTGCCAGCAGTCTGGGGTCCGGGGGTGAGCAGTTCTTC. Its translation is CASSLGSGGEQFF.

This clonotype was found many times. This rearrangement joins TRBV10-3 to TRBJ2-1, with TRBD2 matching over 8 bases. Germline CDR1 reads ENHRY; CDR2 reads SYGVKD. This CDR3 spans 15 amino acids. V shed 6 bases, J shed 1 base, and the junction held 5 bases outside the gene matches. The CDR3 loop reads CAIRGLAESYNEQFF. The DNA of the CDR3 is TGTGCCATCAGAGGACTAGCTGAATCCTACAATGAGCAGTTCTTC.

This clonotype was seen at least ten times. This chain joins TRBV11-2 and TRBJ2-7; TRBD2 matches at 11 bases. The CDR3 runs 18 residues. With V trimmed by 4 bases and J by 0 bases, 11 bases remained unmatched. Germline V gene lookup returns CDR1 SGHAT and CDR2 FQNNGV. The CDR3 sequence: CASSSIPGLAESSYEQYF. In DNA form, the CDR3 reads TGTGCCAGCAGCTCTATTCCGGGACTAGCGGAAAGCTCCTACGAGCAGTACTTC.

In its sample, this clonotype was seen a few times. The rearrangement links TRBV19 to TRBJ2-7; the D gene is possibly TRBD1 (5 bases). CDR3 length: 13 residues. Germline CDR1 is LNHDA and CDR2 is SQIVND (reference sequence). The ends were cut back, 3 bases at V and 3 bases at J, with 9 bases in the middle. CDR3 bases: TGTGCCAGTAGTATTGACAGATACTACGAGCAGTACTTC. This codes for CASSIDRYYEQYF.

The chain uses TRBV11-3 and TRBJ2-7; 13 bases are a match to TRBD2. The length of the CDR3 is 17 residues. With 5 bases clipped from V and 1 base from J, the junction kept 8 bases outside the gene matches. The V gene's germline CDR1 is SGHNT and CDR2 YENEEA. The CDR3 here is CASSQEALAGGSYEQYF. CDR3 DNA: TGTGCCAGCAGCCAAGAGGCACTAGCGGGGGGGTCCTACGAGCAGTACTTC.

A word on this clonotype: At one end the junction does not follow the germline gene, possibly because of a read error. J is TRBJ2-7 and V is TRBV4-2; no reliable D call. The V gene's germline CDR1 is LGHNA and CDR2 YNFKEQ. The CDR3 spans 16 residues. The CDR3 coding sequence is TGTGCCAGCAGCCATTCCTCGCCCGTGATCTTATACGAGCCGTACTTC. Translation gives CASSHSSPVILYEPYF.

This clonotype occurred a few times. Possible read error: a much larger clone is one base away. The J gene is TRBJ2-1, the V gene TRBV20-1, with 8 positions matching TRBD2. CDR1 and CDR2 from the germline V gene are DFQATT and SNEGSKA (reference sequence). This CDR3 contains 14 residues. Trimming took 0 bases from V and 3 from J; bases not matched to a gene: 1. CDR3 nucleotide sequence: TGCAGTGCTAGAGAGACTAGCGACTACAATGAGCAGTTCTTC. Translated: CSARETSDYNEQFF.